This T cell receptor beta chain was documented in a study of blood T cell repertoires in COVID-19. Study-level background: Samples of COVID-19 (acute and convalescent) were obtained from the United States, Italy and Spain. PBMCs, B-cell-depleted T cells, or T cells provided the cDNA or gDNA that made up the material.

In the original processing: Reference gene primer amplification gave nucleated cell count estimates. Repertoires were generated with immunoSEQ multiplex PCR, while TCRdb's copy carries only in-frame clones and drops some. V, J and clone size are those of that table, while D and trimming were read from the DNA. The repertoire holds some 130,000 clones, with approximately 84% as singletons. V was trimmed by 5 bases and J by 6 bases, leaving 10 bases between them. Germline V lookup: CDR1 SGHAT, CDR2 FQNNGV. The length of the CDR3 is 12 residues. The sequence came from a human donor in a cohort sampled during active COVID-19. The sequencing input was peripheral blood. The genes are TRBV11-2 and TRBJ1-2; D is unclear. The CDR3 loop reads CASSEWRDGYTF. CDR3 coding DNA: TGTGCCAGCAGCGAGTGGAGGGATGGCTACACCTTC.